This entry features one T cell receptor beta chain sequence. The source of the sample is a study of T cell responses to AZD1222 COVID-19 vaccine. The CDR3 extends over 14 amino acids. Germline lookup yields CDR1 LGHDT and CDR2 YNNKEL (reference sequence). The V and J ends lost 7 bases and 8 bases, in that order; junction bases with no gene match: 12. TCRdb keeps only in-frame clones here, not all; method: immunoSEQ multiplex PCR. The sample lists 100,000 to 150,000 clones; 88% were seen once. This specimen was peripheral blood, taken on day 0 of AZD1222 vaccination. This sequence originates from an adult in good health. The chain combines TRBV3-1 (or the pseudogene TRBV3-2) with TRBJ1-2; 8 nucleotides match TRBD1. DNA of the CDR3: TGTGCCAGCAACCCTGGAGGACAGGGCCAGGGCTACACCTTC. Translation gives CASNPGGQGQGYTF.